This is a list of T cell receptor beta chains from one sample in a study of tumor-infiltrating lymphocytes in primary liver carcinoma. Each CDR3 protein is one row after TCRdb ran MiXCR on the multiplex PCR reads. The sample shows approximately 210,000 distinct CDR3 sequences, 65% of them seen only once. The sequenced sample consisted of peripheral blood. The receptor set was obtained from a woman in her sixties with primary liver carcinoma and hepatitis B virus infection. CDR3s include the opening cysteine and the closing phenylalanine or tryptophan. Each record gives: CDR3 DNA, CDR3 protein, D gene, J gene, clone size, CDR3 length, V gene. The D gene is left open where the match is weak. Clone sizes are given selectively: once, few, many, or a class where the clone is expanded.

TGTGCCACCCGGACTAGCGGGAACACCCGGGGGCTGTTTTTT	CATRTSGNTRGLFF	TRBD2	TRBJ2-2	.	14	TRBV6-5
TGTGCCAGCAGTCCGGACAGCGACGAGCAGTACTTC	CASSPDSDEQYF	.	TRBJ2-7	.	12	TRBV28
TGTGCGAGCAGCCGTACAGGGGCTCCCTCCTACGAGCAGTACTTC	CASSRTGAPSYEQYF	TRBD1	TRBJ2-7	.	15	TRBV11-2
TGTGCCAGCAGTCGACAGTTCGCTAGCACAGATACGCAGTATTTT	CASSRQFASTDTQYF	.	TRBJ2-3	.	15	TRBV2
TGTGCCATCAGTGACCCATCCCTCCGGGACGATAGGGCCTACGAGCAGTACTTC	CAISDPSLRDDRAYEQYF	.	TRBJ2-7	once	18	TRBV10-3
TGTGCCAGCAGCCCTATAAGGGGACAGGGTGCTGGAAACACCATATATTTT	CASSPIRGQGAGNTIYF	TRBD1	TRBJ1-3	many	17	TRBV11-2
TGTGGCAGCAGCTTAGACACTACAGGGACTAGCACGGATACGCAGTATTTT	CGSSLDTTGTSTDTQYF	TRBD2	TRBJ2-3	.	17	TRBV11-2
TGCAGTGTCGGGGCAGGAGAAGGCTACACCTTC	CSVGAGEGYTF	.	TRBJ1-2	.	11	TRBV29-1
TGTGCCAGCACCAGGTACGGAAAAGAGACTCAGTACTTC	CASTRYGKETQYF	.	TRBJ2-5	.	13	TRBV11-2
TGTGCCAGCAGCTTAGAGGCAGGGTTGGACACTGAAGTTTTCTTT	CASSLEAGLDTEVFF	.	TRBJ1-1	once	15	TRBV11-2
TGTGCCATCACCCCGGGCAGGGGAGAGACCCAGTACTTC	CAITPGRGETQYF	.	TRBJ2-5	.	13	TRBV28
TGTGCCAGCAGCTTGGACAGGGCGACAGCTAACTATGGCTACATCTTC	CASSLDRATANYGYIF	TRBD1	TRBJ1-2	.	16	TRBV6-6
TGTGCCAGCAGTCAACCTTATAGGGGGAAGGGTGAAGCTTCCTTT	CASSQPYRGKGEASF	.	TRBJ1-1	.	15	TRBV6-6
TGTGCCAGCAGCGAGGTAGTGGGTAAGCAGTTCTTT	CASSEVVGKQFF	.	TRBJ2-1	.	12	TRBV11-1
TGTGTCAGCAGCAAAGTTGGAACAGATACGCAGTATTTT	CVSSKVGTDTQYF	.	TRBJ2-3	.	13	TRBV7-9
TGTGCCAGCACCGACAGGGATGAATCTTTCTTT	CASTDRDESFF	TRBD1	TRBJ1-1	.	11	TRBV12-3/TRBV12-4